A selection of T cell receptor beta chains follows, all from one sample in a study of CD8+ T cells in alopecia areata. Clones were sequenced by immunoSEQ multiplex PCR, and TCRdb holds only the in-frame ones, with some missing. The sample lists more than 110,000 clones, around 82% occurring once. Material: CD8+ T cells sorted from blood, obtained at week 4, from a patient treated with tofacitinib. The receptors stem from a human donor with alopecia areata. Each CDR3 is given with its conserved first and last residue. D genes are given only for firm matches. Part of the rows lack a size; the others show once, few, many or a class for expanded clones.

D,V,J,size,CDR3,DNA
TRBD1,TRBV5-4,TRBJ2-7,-,CASSFAGGLNEQYF,TGTGCCAGCAGCTTTGCAGGGGGATTAAACGAGCAGTACTTC
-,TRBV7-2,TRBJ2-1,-,CASSPREAYNEQFF,TGTGCCAGCAGCCCTAGGGAGGCCTACAATGAGCAGTTCTTC
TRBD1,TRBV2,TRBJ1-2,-,CASSPQGGLFYGYTF,TGTGCCAGCAGCCCACAGGGGGGACTATTCTATGGCTACACCTTC
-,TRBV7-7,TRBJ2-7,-,CASSLDTGNEQYF,TGTGCTAGCAGCTTAGATACAGGGAACGAGCAGTACTTC
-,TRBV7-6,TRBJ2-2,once,CASSFNTGELFF,TGTGCCAGCAGCTTTAACACCGGGGAGCTGTTTTTT
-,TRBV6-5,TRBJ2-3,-,CASTQWGNTDTQYF,TGTGCCAGCACCCAGTGGGGGAACACAGATACGCAGTATTTT
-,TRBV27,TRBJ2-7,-,CATSFSEGHSSYEQYF,TGTGCCACCTCTTTTTCGGAGGGGCACAGCTCCTACGAGCAGTACTTC
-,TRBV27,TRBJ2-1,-,CASTPLGEQFF,TGTGCCAGCACCCCGTTGGGGGAGCAGTTCTTC
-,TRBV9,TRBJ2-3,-,CASSATSVFTDTQYF,TGTGCCAGCAGCGCCACTTCGGTTTTCACAGATACGCAGTATTTT
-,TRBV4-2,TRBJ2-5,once,CASSLASQETQYF,TGTGCCAGCAGCTTAGCGAGTCAAGAGACCCAGTACTTC
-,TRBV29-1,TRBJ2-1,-,CSVEVYTEQFF,TGCAGCGTTGAAGTTTACACTGAGCAGTTCTTC
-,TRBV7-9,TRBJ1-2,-,CASSFDRRDTKANYGYTF,TGTGCCAGCAGCTTCGACCGACGGGACACAAAGGCTAACTATGGCTACACCTTC
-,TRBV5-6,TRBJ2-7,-,CASSLAHMGRDYEQYF,TGTGCCAGCAGCTTGGCGCATATGGGTAGGGACTACGAGCAGTACTTC
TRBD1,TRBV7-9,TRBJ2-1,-,CASSLQGVSYNEQFF,TGTGCCAGCAGCTTACAGGGGGTATCCTACAATGAGCAGTTCTTC
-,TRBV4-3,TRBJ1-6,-,CASSQTGTPLGYNSPLHF,TGCGCCAGCAGCCAAACCGGGACCCCATTAGGGTATAATTCACCCCTCCACTTT
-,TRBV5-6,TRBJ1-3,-,CASSLGRNRHTIYF,TGTGCCAGCAGCTTGGGAAGGAACCGGCACACCATATATTTT
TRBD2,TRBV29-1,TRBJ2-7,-,CSVGEGGYEQYF,TGCAGCGTTGGGGAGGGTGGCTACGAGCAGTACTTC
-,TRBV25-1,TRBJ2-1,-,CASSWRGDEQFF,TGTGCCAGCAGCTGGCGTGGGGATGAGCAGTTCTTC
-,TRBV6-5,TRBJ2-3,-,CASSYGRGTDTQYF,TGTGCCAGCAGTTACGGCAGGGGCACAGATACGCAGTATTTT